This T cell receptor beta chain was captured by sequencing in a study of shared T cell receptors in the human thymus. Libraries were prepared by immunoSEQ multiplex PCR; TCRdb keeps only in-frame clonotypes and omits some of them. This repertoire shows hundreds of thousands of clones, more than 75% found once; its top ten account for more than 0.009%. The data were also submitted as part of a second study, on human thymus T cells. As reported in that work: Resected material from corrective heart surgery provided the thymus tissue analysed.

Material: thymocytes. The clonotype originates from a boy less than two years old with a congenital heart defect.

This chain's CDR3 is CASSRGQPYEQYF. The DNA for the CDR3 is TGTGCCAGCAGCCGGGGACAGCCCTACGAGCAGTACTTC. The chain links TRBV27 to TRBJ2-7; 7 bases map to TRBD1. Germline V gene sequence: CDR1 MNHEY, CDR2 SMNVEV (reference sequence). CDR3 length equals 13 residues. Trimming at V came to 6 bases and at J to 2 bases, leaving 4 bases not matched to a gene.